One and the same sample provided the 2 T cell receptor beta chains below, sequenced in a study of tumor-infiltrating lymphocytes in localized non-small cell lung cancer. Some clones are missing from TCRdb's copy, which holds only in-frame ones; the method was immunoSEQ multiplex PCR. The repertoire consists of about 12,000 clones, with less than 90% occurring once and the leading ten covering roughly 12%. Sequencing input: lung tumor tissue. These receptors were collected from a human donor with non-small cell lung cancer.

V usage is TRBV7-9 and J usage is TRBJ1-1; 9 bases line up with TRBD1. The trim removed 1 base at V and 2 bases at J, leaving 5 bases unmatched. There are 16 residues in the CDR3. Germline CDR1 is SEHNR and CDR2 is FQNEAQ (reference sequence). The CDR3 is CASSLDPGQGNTEAFF. The DNA of the CDR3 is TGTGCCAGCAGCTTAGATCCGGGACAGGGAAACACTGAAGCTTTCTTT.

The V and J genes are TRBV5-6 and TRBJ1-1; tentative D call: TRBD1 (6 bases). Trimming pared 2 bases from V and 4 bases from J, leaving 24 bases between. Germline CDR1 and CDR2: SGHDT and YYEEEE. The CDR3 has 18 amino acids. CDR3 region: CASSLERGTGTRFTEAFF. The DNA for the CDR3 is TGTGCCAGCAGCTTAGAAAGGGGAACAGGGACTCGCTTCACTGAAGCTTTCTTT.